These 20 T cell receptor beta chains came from one sample sequenced in a study of T cell responses to AZD1222 COVID-19 vaccine. The assay was immunoSEQ multiplex PCR, and TCRdb's table has in-frame clones only and misses some. Of about 130,000 clones listed, over 85% are singletons. Source: peripheral blood, taken on day 0 of AZD1222 vaccination. The receptors come from an adult in good health.

This clone was detected once. The chain employs TRBV3-1 (or the pseudogene TRBV3-2) and TRBJ2-3; D unresolved. Germline loops: CDR1 LGHDT, CDR2 YNNKEL (reference sequence). This CDR3 comprises 13 residues. V was shortened by 0 bases and J by 5 bases, with 6 bases between the two germline ends. The CDR3 DNA follows: TGTGCCAGCAGCCAAGATGTCCTAGATACGCAGTATTTT. The encoded protein is CASSQDVLDTQYF.

V is TRBV28 and J is TRBJ2-3; 9 bases agree with TRBD1. V lost 5 bases, J lost 4 bases, and 4 bases stayed unmatched. The germline CDR1 and CDR2 sequences are MDHEN and SYDVKM. The CDR3 has 14 residues. Here the CDR3 DNA reads TGTGCCAGCAGTCGGGACAGGGCCCCAGATACGCAGTATTTT. Its translation is CASSRDRAPDTQYF.

The rearrangement joins TRBV6-5 to TRBJ1-6; possible D gene TRBD1, 6 bases. The ends were cut back, 4 bases at V and 10 bases at J, with 11 bases in the middle. The CDR3 length is 13 residues. Looked up from germline, CDR1 is MNHEY and CDR2 is SVGAGI. The CDR3, as DNA: TGTGCCAGCAGTTCTCAGGGGCGATCACCCCTCCACTTT. This sequence encodes CASSSQGRSPLHF.

CDR3 coding DNA: TGTGCCAGCAGCGTTTCGGGGGCACCCCTCCACTTT. It encodes CASSVSGAPLHF. This chain links TRBV9 with TRBJ1-6; possibly TRBD1 for D (5 bases). V was pared by 2 bases and J by 11 bases, with 8 bases between. The germline V gene has CDR1 SGDLS and CDR2 YYNGEE. CDR3 size: 12 residues.

The rearrangement links TRBV7-2 to TRBJ2-3, with 12 bases lining up with TRBD2. This CDR3 region has 16 residues. Germline-derived CDR1 and CDR2 are SGHTA and FQGNSA. J was trimmed by 4 bases and V by 5 bases; bases with no gene match: 7. CDR3 amino acids: CASSVRLAGVSDTQYF. CDR3 coding DNA: TGTGCCAGCAGCGTGCGACTAGCGGGAGTCTCAGATACGCAGTATTTT.

The J gene is TRBJ2-3, the V gene TRBV4-1, with 9 bases identical to TRBD2. The junction had 4 bases not matched to a gene; V was cut back by 1 base and J by 5 bases. This CDR3 comprises 15 residues. Per the germline V gene, CDR1 is MGHRA and CDR2 is YSYEKL. CDR3 DNA sequence: TGCGCCAGCAGCCAAGGGTCACTAGCGGGAGATACGCAGTATTTT. Its translation: CASSQGSLAGDTQYF.

This sequence joins TRBV27 and TRBJ2-1; 8 bases are shared with TRBD2. CDR3 size: 16 residues. Germline V lookup: CDR1 MNHEY, CDR2 SMNVEV (reference sequence). The ends lost 7 bases at V and 9 bases at J; junction bases unmatched: 17. CDR3 DNA sequence: TGTGCCAGCACCCAACGCGGTAGCGGGACGCAGGCTGAGCAGTTCTTC. The encoded protein is CASTQRGSGTQAEQFF.

J is TRBJ1-6 and V is TRBV21-1. TRBV21-1 is flagged as a pseudogene. The CDR3 runs 17 residues. For the CDR3, the DNA is TGTGCCAGCAGCAAAGAACCGTCCGCTTTAAATAATTCACCCCTCCACTTT. Protein sequence: CASSKEPSALNNSPLHF.

CDR3 sequence: CASSYGQGNTEAFF. In nucleotides, the CDR3 is TGTGCCAGCAGCTACGGACAGGGGAACACTGAAGCTTTCTTT. This chain uses TRBV5-4 with TRBJ1-1; 8 nucleotides line up with TRBD1. This CDR3 spans 14 amino acids. With V trimmed by 3 bases and J by 1 base, 2 bases remained unmatched. The V gene's germline CDR1 is SGHNT and CDR2 YYREEE (reference sequence).

V and J are TRBV19 and TRBJ1-4; D remains ambiguous. The germline V and J ends were trimmed by 8 bases and 7 bases, with 14 bases remaining between them. The CDR3 has 13 amino acids. CDR1 is LNHDA and CDR2 is SQIVND in the germline V gene (reference sequence). The CDR3 protein is CASLRSSGEKLFF. The DNA for the CDR3 is TGTGCCAGTCTACGCTCCTCCGGTGAAAAACTGTTTTTT.

The chain employs TRBV27 and TRBJ1-1, with 7 bases lining up with TRBD1. Germline CDR1 MNHEY, CDR2 SMNVEV (reference sequence). The CDR3 has 15 residues. Trimming removed 6 bases from V and 0 bases from J; junction bases left unmatched: 7. The DNA for the CDR3 is TGTGCCAGCAGGTTCGACAGGGAATTGAACACTGAAGCTTTCTTT. Protein: CASRFDRELNTEAFF.

The chain employs TRBV5-4 and TRBJ1-2; possible D gene TRBD1, 6 bases. This CDR3 is 13 amino acids long. V lost 0 bases to trimming and J lost 3 bases, with 6 bases between them. The V gene's germline CDR1 is SGHNT and CDR2 YYREEE (reference sequence). CDR3 bases: TGTGCCAGCAGCTTGGACAGGGACTATGGCTACACCTTC. Protein product: CASSLDRDYGYTF.

The chain recombines TRBV19 with TRBJ2-4; 9 bases align to TRBD1. The CDR3 spans 13 residues. CDR1 is LNHDA, CDR2 SQIVND, per germline (reference sequence). Trimming cost V 6 bases and J 5 bases; bases outside gene matches: 2. CDR3 residues: CASRRTGENIQYF. CDR3 nucleotide sequence: TGTGCCAGTAGAAGGACAGGGGAAAACATTCAGTACTTC.

As regards this clone: Distinct nucleotide sequences in the sample also encode this CDR3. The chain couples TRBV27 to TRBJ1-1; D is unresolved. The CDR3 contains 15 residues. Germline CDR1 reads MNHEY; CDR2 reads SMNVEV (reference sequence). The V end lost 2 bases, the J end lost 0 bases, and 10 bases lay between the germline ends. CDR3 in amino acids: CASSLRSRLNTEAFF. The CDR3 bases are TGTGCCAGCAGTTTAAGGTCCAGATTGAACACTGAAGCTTTCTTT.

This chain links TRBV21-1 with TRBJ2-5; the table's D call of TRBD2 was not tested on the DNA. TRBV21-1 is shown as a pseudogene. CDR3 length: 16 amino acids. The CDR3 coding sequence is TGTGCCAGCAGCAAAGTCTATACGGGGGGTAAGGAGACCCAGTACTTC. This gives the protein CASSKVYTGGKETQYF.

The rearrangement uses TRBV7-9 and TRBJ1-1; D is possibly TRBD1 (6 bases). CDR3 size: 17 residues. V was pared by 4 bases and J by 1 base, with 19 bases between. Germline V gene data show CDR1 as SEHNR and CDR2 as FQNEAQ (reference sequence). The CDR3 sequence is CASSSGVGAEENTEAFF. In nucleotides, the CDR3 is TGTGCCAGCAGCTCCGGGGTGGGGGCAGAGGAGAACACTGAAGCTTTCTTT.

The chain recombines TRBV28 with TRBJ1-1, with 9 bases aligning to TRBD1. Germline CDR1 reads MDHEN; CDR2 reads SYDVKM. The CDR3 has 15 residues. J was trimmed by 5 bases and V by 5 bases; bases with no gene match: 9. The CDR3 DNA reads as TGTGCCAGCAGTCCCCCCGGACAGGGGTATACTGAAGCTTTCTTT. Protein product: CASSPPGQGYTEAFF.

The chain combines TRBV5-1 with TRBJ2-5; 10 bases are shared with TRBD1. Per the germline V gene, CDR1 is SGHRS and CDR2 is YFSETQ. The CDR3 sequence is 15 residues long. V gave up 4 bases and J gave up 5 bases; unmatched junction bases: 8. The CDR3: CASSPSGTGAETQYF. The CDR3 DNA is TGCGCCAGCAGCCCAAGCGGGACAGGGGCCGAGACCCAGTACTTC.

CDR3 in amino acids: CASSLALAGNQPQHF. DNA for the CDR3: TGTGCCAGCAGCTTAGCCTTGGCGGGCAATCAGCCCCAGCATTTT. V usage is TRBV7-8 and J usage is TRBJ1-5; D is undetermined. CDR3 length equals 15 residues. V lost 0 bases, J lost 2 bases, and 8 bases lay in between. From germline, CDR1 is SGHVS and CDR2 FQNEAQ.

The CDR3 DNA reads as TGTGCCAGCAGCCGTGGACTAGCGCGAACCTACGAGCAGTACTTC. Translating gives CASSRGLARTYEQYF. The chain links TRBV7-2 to TRBJ2-7; 9 nucleotides agree with TRBD2. The V segment lost 5 bases and the J segment 2 bases; nucleotides outside the gene matches: 7. CDR1 and CDR2 (germline): SGHTA, FQGNSA. The CDR3 spans 15 residues.